The present TCR beta chain was sequenced within a study of CXCR3-negative and CXCR3-positive naive CD8 T cells. Overall study results and limits: More hydrophobic TRB CDR3s were found in CXCR3-positive naive cells than in CXCR3-negative naive cells. Similar TRBV-TRBJ gene usage was seen in naive CXCR3-negative and CXCR3-positive cells, but not in memory cells.

A CD45RO-CCR7+CD27+CD95- profile was what naive CD8+ T cells displayed. Libraries were UMI-labeled 5' RACE TRB cDNA. Reprocessing the 5' RACE reads, TCRdb reports a single entry for every CDR3 protein and omits DNA. In total, the table holds about 62,000 distinct CDR3 sequences. The CDR3 covers 14 residues. Germline V gene data show CDR1 as DFQATT and CDR2 as SNEGSKA (reference sequence). Worth noting for this clonotype: Its antigen is unknown.

This TCR derives from a human donor in good health. Some clones in this sample may be carry-over from other donors' samples. Input material: naive CXCR3- CD8+ T cells from blood. Indicated subset: CD45RO-CCR7+CD27+CD95- naive CD8+ T cells lacking CXCR3 (TNR3-). The V and J genes are TRBV20-1 and TRBJ2-7; TCRdb names TRBD1, which stays unverified in the absence of DNA. Here the CDR3 reads CSARQTGGPYEQYF.